These T cell receptor beta chains were read from a single sample in a study of blood T cells in healthy people across ages. Using its own MiXCR run on the 5' RACE reads, TCRdb lists one record per CDR3 protein. The data show 2 million or so distinct CDR3 sequences, with just under 50% seen just once and more than 2% held by the top ten. What was sequenced was blood. The source of these receptors is a woman aged 40 to 55 in good health. Each CDR3 is given without its conserved first and last residue. Fields, in order: V gene, clone size, CDR3 protein. Clone size appears in some rows only: once, few, many, or a class for an expanded clone.

V gene: TRBV7-9
clone size: few
CDR3 protein: ASSRTDDTDTQY

V gene: TRBV6-6
clone size: few
CDR3 protein: ASKRVSSTDTQY

V gene: TRBV20-1
clone size: few
CDR3 protein: SARVEATVPWVGQY

V gene: TRBV27
clone size: -
CDR3 protein: ASSLSHRGNEQF

V gene: TRBV5-1
clone size: few
CDR3 protein: ASSLVLAGKPYEQY

V gene: TRBV25-1
clone size: -
CDR3 protein: ASSQRGGGGEKLF

V gene: TRBV5-1
clone size: once
CDR3 protein: ASSLSSVSSYNSPLH

V gene: TRBV27
clone size: -
CDR3 protein: ASSLFGQGERRGGYT

V gene: TRBV7-2
clone size: few
CDR3 protein: ASSFTNTRAGTQY

V gene: TRBV7-2
clone size: -
CDR3 protein: ASSSTGRRSGANVLT

V gene: TRBV20-1
clone size: -
CDR3 protein: SATSDRAVYGYT

V gene: TRBV6-5
clone size: -
CDR3 protein: ASSRLTTTDTQY

V gene: TRBV20-1
clone size: -
CDR3 protein: SARDPSSSGGLIYNEQF

V gene: TRBV7-2
clone size: -
CDR3 protein: VSSPRTGAYEQY

V gene: TRBV11-2
clone size: -
CDR3 protein: ASSVGAGTGSSNEQF

V gene: TRBV20-1
clone size: -
CDR3 protein: SAREIDRSNYGYT

V gene: TRBV10-3
clone size: many
CDR3 protein: AIRRGAGNTEAF

V gene: TRBV5-1
clone size: -
CDR3 protein: ASSPPGVPGTGYGYT

V gene: TRBV27
clone size: -
CDR3 protein: ASSRQALLYEQY

V gene: TRBV12-3/TRBV12-4
clone size: -
CDR3 protein: ASSLDLGIWETQY

V gene: TRBV27
clone size: -
CDR3 protein: ASSPIGEGANYGYT

V gene: TRBV5-6
clone size: few
CDR3 protein: ASSFASMRAQETQY

V gene: TRBV6-1
clone size: -
CDR3 protein: ASSASLARGLDYGYT

V gene: TRBV6-5
clone size: few
CDR3 protein: ASRDFSYNEQF

V gene: TRBV10-3
clone size: -
CDR3 protein: AISERTAGSYNEQY

V gene: TRBV20-1
clone size: once
CDR3 protein: SARAGVSVRNEQF

V gene: TRBV4-2
clone size: few
CDR3 protein: ASSQDSGSTQY

V gene: TRBV20-1
clone size: -
CDR3 protein: SARTSGGITYNEQF

V gene: TRBV7-2
clone size: few
CDR3 protein: ASSSRQGTYTETQY

V gene: TRBV4-2
clone size: -
CDR3 protein: ASSQDGAGDTQY

V gene: TRBV6-2/TRBV6-3
clone size: -
CDR3 protein: ASSYANRGYEQY

V gene: TRBV4-3
clone size: -
CDR3 protein: ASSQDRTGGQQPQH

V gene: TRBV28
clone size: few
CDR3 protein: ASSFGGQYEQY

V gene: TRBV6-2/TRBV6-3
clone size: few
CDR3 protein: ASSLHGGEQETQY

V gene: TRBV12-5
clone size: -
CDR3 protein: ASGLVQNQGGLYEQY

V gene: TRBV19
clone size: once
CDR3 protein: ASSKPGTAQETQY

V gene: TRBV11-2
clone size: -
CDR3 protein: ASSPNRGRGREKLF

V gene: TRBV20-1
clone size: few
CDR3 protein: SAQETANNEQF

V gene: TRBV28
clone size: once
CDR3 protein: ASSSQERGQNIQY

V gene: TRBV6-2/TRBV6-3
clone size: once
CDR3 protein: ASSYGQGQFYGYT

V gene: TRBV6-1
clone size: -
CDR3 protein: ASRAFTGGNYEQY

V gene: TRBV6-2/TRBV6-3
clone size: -
CDR3 protein: ASSEGSITDTQY

V gene: TRBV10-3
clone size: few
CDR3 protein: AISTIYGETQY

V gene: TRBV5-1
clone size: many
CDR3 protein: ASSLPQGRTNYGYT

V gene: TRBV24-1
clone size: -
CDR3 protein: ATSDRRVQETQY

V gene: TRBV7-9
clone size: few
CDR3 protein: ASSSDRVAGYT

V gene: TRBV10-3
clone size: -
CDR3 protein: AISEAGTGNRAF

V gene: TRBV28
clone size: -
CDR3 protein: ASSLFGRNNSPLH